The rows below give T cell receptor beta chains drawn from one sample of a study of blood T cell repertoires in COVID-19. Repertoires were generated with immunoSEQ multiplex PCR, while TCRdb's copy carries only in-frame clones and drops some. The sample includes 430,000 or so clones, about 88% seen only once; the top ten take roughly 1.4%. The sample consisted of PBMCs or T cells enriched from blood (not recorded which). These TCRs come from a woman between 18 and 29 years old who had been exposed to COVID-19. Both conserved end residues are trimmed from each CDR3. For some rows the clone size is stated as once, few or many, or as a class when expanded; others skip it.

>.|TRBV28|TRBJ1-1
ASSFPGTLSEAF
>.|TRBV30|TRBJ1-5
AWTRPGDNQPQH
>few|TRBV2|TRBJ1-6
ASSRTGNNSPLH
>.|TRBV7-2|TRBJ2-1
ASIPPPGLVNNEQF
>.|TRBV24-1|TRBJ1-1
ATSAATGNTEAF
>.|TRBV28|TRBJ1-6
ASTDSLRNSPLH
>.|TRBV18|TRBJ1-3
ASSPPGQRNTIY
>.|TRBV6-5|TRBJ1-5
ASSHGVGGNQPQH
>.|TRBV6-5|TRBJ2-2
ASRTRTGGTGELF
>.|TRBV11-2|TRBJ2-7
ASSSSLTSGSSYEQY
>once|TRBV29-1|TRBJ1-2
SARRQGPGYT
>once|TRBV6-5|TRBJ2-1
ASLRGDNFNEQF
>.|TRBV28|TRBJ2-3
ASSQRGGKQY
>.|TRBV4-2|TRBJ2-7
ASSQDLEQY
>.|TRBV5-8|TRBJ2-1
ASSFGSNEQF
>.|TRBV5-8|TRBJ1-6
ASSGRIGEVSPLH
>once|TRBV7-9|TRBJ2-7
ASSISGSSHYEQY
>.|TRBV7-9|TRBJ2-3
ASSSDMRVITDTQY
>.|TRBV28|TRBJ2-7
ASSLIPGQGLYEQY
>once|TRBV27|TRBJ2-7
ASSLRQGWMREQY
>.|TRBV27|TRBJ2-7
ASSTSGGALYEQY
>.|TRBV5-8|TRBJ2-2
ASTHGTSGILDTGELF
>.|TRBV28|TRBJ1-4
ASSNLNEKLF
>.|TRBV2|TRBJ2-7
ASLVSGYEQY
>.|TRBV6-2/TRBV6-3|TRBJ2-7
ASSQEGPSYEQY
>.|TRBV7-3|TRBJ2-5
ASSPRWGGPGETQY
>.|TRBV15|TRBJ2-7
ATSATPYEQY
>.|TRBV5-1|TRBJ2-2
ASSSTPQGTGELF
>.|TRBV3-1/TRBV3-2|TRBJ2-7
ASSQLKGLAGVYEQY
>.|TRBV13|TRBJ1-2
ASSKPQGALPYGYT
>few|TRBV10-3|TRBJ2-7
AISEGGPYYEQY
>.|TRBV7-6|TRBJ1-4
ASSSLQGLMGNEKLF